The 23 T cell receptor beta chains reported below all come from one sample, sequenced in a study of metastatic and nonmetastatic thyroid tumors. There were no patients who had received any treatment before thyroid surgery. Via MiXCR, TCRdb re-called the PCR reads. In the table there are about 22,000 clones, around 40% of which are singletons. Specimen: blood. The receptors stem from a male donor with papillary thyroid cancer or a benign thyroid nodule (not recorded which). Some clones in this sample may be carry-over from other donors' samples.

This clone has more than one count but fewer than ten. This rearrangement joins TRBV19 to TRBJ2-7, with TRBD1 matching 10 bases. Germline lookup yields CDR1 LNHDA and CDR2 SQIVND (reference sequence). This CDR3 has 13 residues. J lost 5 bases, V lost 9 bases, and 7 bases had no gene match. The chain's CDR3 is CASRDRGLNEQYF. CDR3 sequence (DNA): TGTGCCAGCCGGGACAGGGGTTTGAACGAGCAGTACTTC.

In this sample, this clone turned up many times. The rearrangement links TRBV9 to TRBJ2-1; the match to TRBD2 covers 7 bases. Looked up from germline, CDR1 is SGDLS and CDR2 is YYNGEE. After removal of 0 bases from V and 5 bases from J, the junction contained 11 bases not matched to a gene. The CDR3 totals 17 residues. CDR3 nucleotides: TGTGCCAGCAGCGTAGCCACGGCCGGGAGGAGCCACAATGAGCAGTTCTTC. It specifies CASSVATAGRSHNEQFF.

This clone was seen many times. The genes are TRBV20-1 and TRBJ2-7; D remains unclear. Germline V lookup: CDR1 DFQATT, CDR2 SNEGSKA (reference sequence). Trimming took 5 bases from V and 3 from J, leaving 8 bases between them. CDR3 length equals 11 residues. CDR3 in DNA: TGCAGTGCTCCCCTGATCTACGAGCAGTACTTC. It is translated as CSAPLIYEQYF.

This clone occurred once. The rearrangement uses TRBV20-1 and TRBJ2-1, with 8 bases aligning to TRBD2. Trimming at V came to 5 bases and at J to 0 bases, leaving 9 bases not matched to a gene. This CDR3 has 16 amino acids. Germline lookup yields CDR1 DFQATT and CDR2 SNEGSKA (reference sequence). The CDR3 protein is CSAHRLAGPSYNEQFF. Written as DNA, the CDR3 is TGCAGTGCTCATCGTCTAGCGGGTCCCTCCTACAATGAGCAGTTCTTC.

At least ten counts were recorded for this clone. The chain links TRBV30 to TRBJ2-1; 9 bases map to TRBD2. V shed 2 bases and J 7 bases; nucleotides not matched to a gene: 6. The CDR3 covers 14 residues. Germline assignment: CDR1 GTSNPN and CDR2 SVGIG (reference sequence). The CDR3 protein is CAWSQGLAGNEQFF. Written as DNA, the CDR3 is TGTGCCTGGAGTCAGGGGCTAGCGGGGAATGAGCAGTTCTTC. The complete variable domain, with remaining parts taken from reference TRBV30 and TRBJ2-1, reads SQTIHQWPATLVQPVGSPLSLECTVEGTSNPNLYWYRQAAGRGLQLLFYSVGIGQISSEVPQNLSASRPQDRQFILSSKKLLLSDSGFYLCAWSQGLAGNEQFFGPGTRLTVL.

This clone was found once. The chain links TRBV7-9 to TRBJ1-1; no clear D. The CDR3 has 13 residues. Looked up from germline, CDR1 is SEHNR and CDR2 is FQNEAQ (reference sequence). V shed 2 bases and J shed 4 bases, with 8 bases lying between them. Here the CDR3 DNA reads TGTGCCAGCAGCTTATCTTGGGGCACTGAAGCTTTCTTT. It codes for CASSLSWGTEAFF.

The table lists this clone with many counts. The rearrangement joins TRBV5-5 to TRBJ2-5; D is undetermined. Germline lookup yields CDR1 SGHKS and CDR2 YYEKEE (reference sequence). The CDR3 consists of 15 residues. V dropped 4 bases and J dropped 2 bases, with 15 bases sitting between them. The CDR3 DNA is TGTGCCAGCAGCATTGGTCGCGTAGGACAAGAGACCCAGTACTTC. This encodes CASSIGRVGQETQYF.

The V gene is TRBV6-1, the J gene TRBJ2-5; the D is unclear. Germline values: CDR1 MNHNS, CDR2 SASEGT. This CDR3 has 13 residues. With 5 bases removed from V and 2 bases from J, the gap between germline ends came to 9 bases. The DNA for the CDR3 is TGTGCCAGCAGTCGGATGGAGCAAGAGACCCAGTACTTC. Translating gives CASSRMEQETQYF.

There are many counts of this clone. The J gene is TRBJ1-1, the V gene TRBV28; no definite D call. The CDR3 covers 15 residues. Per germline, CDR1 MDHEN and CDR2 SYDVKM. Deletions cut 2 bases from V and 3 bases from J, with 13 bases between. CDR3 region: CASSLEALSDTEAFF. DNA of the CDR3: TGTGCCAGCAGTTTAGAAGCTCTCTCAGACACTGAAGCTTTCTTT. Based on the CDR3 plus reference TRBV28 and TRBJ1-1, the full variable domain is DVKVTQSSRYLVKRTGEKVFLECVQDMDHENMFWYRQDPGLGLRLIYFSYDVKMKEKGDIPEGYSVSREKKERFSLILESASTNQTSMYLCASSLEALSDTEAFFGQGTRLTVV.

V gene TRBV28 combines with J gene TRBJ1-4, with unresolved D. This CDR3 spans 15 amino acids. The V gene lost 3 bases and the J gene lost 3 bases, with 11 bases spanning the gap. Germline V gene data show CDR1 as MDHEN and CDR2 as SYDVKM. The CDR3 loop is CASSFRDAANEKLFF. The CDR3 coding sequence is TGTGCCAGCAGTTTTAGGGATGCAGCTAATGAAAAACTGTTTTTT.

The rearrangement joins TRBV6-2 or TRBV6-3 to TRBJ2-7; no clear D. This CDR3 has 15 residues. Trimming took off 0 bases at V and 4 bases at J, with 13 bases between the two ends. Germline V lookup: CDR1 MNHEY, CDR2 SVGEGT. The DNA for the CDR3 is TGTGCCAGCAGTTACTCGGATTTCGGTTGGTACGAGCAGTACTTC. Its translation is CASSYSDFGWYEQYF.

The table lists this clone with many counts. A much larger clone lies a single base off, so this may be a read error. The chain combines TRBV6-1 with TRBJ1-5; perhaps TRBD2 as D (5 bases). The DNA end favors TRBJ2-3, so the J call may be wrong. This CDR3 comprises 13 residues. The V gene's germline CDR1 is MNHNS and CDR2 SASEGT. The CDR3 reads CASRVRENQPQYF. CDR3 nucleotide sequence: TGTGCCAGCAGGGTGAGGGAAAATCAGCCCCAGTATTTT.

The J gene is TRBJ2-7, the V gene TRBV11-1; TRBD1 aligns across 8 bases. V was pared by 1 base and J by 2 bases, with 7 bases of the junction left unmatched. This CDR3 contains 16 residues. The germline V gene has CDR1 SGHAT and CDR2 FQDESV (reference sequence). The CDR3 loop reads CASSLGAGGLPYEQYF. DNA for the CDR3: TGTGCCAGCAGCTTAGGTGCAGGGGGCTTACCCTACGAGCAGTACTTC.

V and J are TRBV7-8 and TRBJ2-2; 9 positions match TRBD2. This CDR3 comprises 13 residues. The germline V gene encodes CDR1 SGHVS and CDR2 FQNEAQ. V trimming: 10 bases; J trimming: 9 bases; junction bases outside the gene matches: 9. The CDR3 nucleotides are TGTGCCATCCAGCGGGAGGACGGGCGGGAGCTGTTTTTT. Translation gives CAIQREDGRELFF.

By share of the sample, this clone is medium-sized. The chain has TRBV11-3 and TRBJ2-1; D remains ambiguous. V lost 4 bases, J lost 5 bases, and 9 bases lay in between. The CDR3 totals 13 residues. CDR1 and CDR2 from the germline V gene are SGHNT and YENEEA. The CDR3 loop is CASSSWPDNEQFF. DNA for the CDR3: TGTGCCAGCAGCTCTTGGCCTGACAATGAGCAGTTCTTC.

This clone is medium-sized. The chain has TRBV7-2 and TRBJ1-2; TRBD1 agrees at 7 bases. The J segment lost 7 bases and the V segment lost 4 bases, leaving 15 bases of the junction unmatched. Germline CDR1 is SGHTA and CDR2 is FQGNSA. The CDR3 is 16 amino acids. The CDR3 region is CASSWTGTASAGGYTF. CDR3 coding DNA: TGTGCCAGCAGCTGGACCGGGACAGCCTCAGCGGGTGGCTACACCTTC.

This chain joins TRBV25-1 and TRBJ1-1, with D maybe TRBD1 (5 bases). Germline V gene data show CDR1 as MGHDK and CDR2 as SYGVNS. The CDR3 covers 14 residues. Trimming took off 2 bases at V and 2 bases at J, with 9 bases between the two ends. The CDR3 loop reads CASSEGAENTEAFF. For the CDR3, the DNA is TGTGCCAGCAGTGAAGGGGCGGAAAACACTGAAGCTTTCTTT.

This clone counts as medium-sized. This sequence joins TRBV12-3 or TRBV12-4 and TRBJ1-3; 7 positions agree with TRBD1. The CDR3 has 20 amino acids. With 0 bases clipped from V and 0 bases from J, the junction kept 14 bases outside the gene matches. The CDR3 loop reads CASSLAGQAFGIGSGNTIYF. DNA for the CDR3: TGTGCCAGCAGTTTAGCCGGACAGGCTTTCGGGATCGGCTCTGGAAACACCATATATTTT.

The chain carries TRBV9 and TRBJ2-7, with D perhaps given as TRBD1 or TRBD2 (5 bases each). V lost 4 bases and J 5 bases, leaving 13 bases between the germline ends. Germline CDR1 is SGDLS and CDR2 is YYNGEE. The CDR3 has 13 amino acids. The chain's CDR3 is CASSTGTLDEQYF. The DNA for the CDR3 is TGTGCCAGCAGCACCGGGACCCTGGACGAGCAGTACTTC.

This clone is classed as medium-sized. The chain couples TRBV6-1 to TRBJ1-5; D call uncertain. V lost 6 bases and J 1 base, leaving 10 bases between the germline ends. Germline CDR1 is MNHNS and CDR2 is SASEGT. This CDR3 spans 14 amino acids. The DNA for the CDR3 is TGTGCCAGCAGCCCTCAAAAAAGCAATCAGCCCCAGCATTTT. This encodes CASSPQKSNQPQHF.

The chain joins TRBV20-1 to TRBJ2-7, with 13 bases that match TRBD2. This CDR3 is built from 16 residues. V lost 1 base and J lost 6; bases outside the gene matches: 9. Germline assignment: CDR1 DFQATT and CDR2 SNEGSKA (reference sequence). Here the CDR3 DNA reads TGCAGTGCTAGAGGGTTCACTAGCGGGAGGGCTGGCGAGCAGTACTTC. It specifies CSARGFTSGRAGEQYF.

This clone was seen only a few times. V and J are TRBV9 and TRBJ1-2, with D perhaps TRBD1 (5 bases). The germline V gene encodes CDR1 SGDLS and CDR2 YYNGEE. The CDR3 totals 14 residues. V was trimmed by 4 bases and J by 5 bases, leaving 15 bases between them. Here the CDR3 reads CASSPKGWGYGYTF. In DNA, the CDR3 is TGTGCCAGCAGCCCGAAAGGGTGGGGGTATGGCTACACCTTC.

This clone was recorded a few times. The chain uses TRBV28 and TRBJ2-7; D uncertain. The V and J ends lost 6 bases and 1 base respectively, with 10 bases between them. Germline V gene sequence: CDR1 MDHEN, CDR2 SYDVKM. The CDR3 is 13 residues long. The CDR3 DNA is TGTGCCAGCAGCCCCAGGTTGTCCTACGAGCAGTACTTC. It is translated as CASSPRLSYEQYF.